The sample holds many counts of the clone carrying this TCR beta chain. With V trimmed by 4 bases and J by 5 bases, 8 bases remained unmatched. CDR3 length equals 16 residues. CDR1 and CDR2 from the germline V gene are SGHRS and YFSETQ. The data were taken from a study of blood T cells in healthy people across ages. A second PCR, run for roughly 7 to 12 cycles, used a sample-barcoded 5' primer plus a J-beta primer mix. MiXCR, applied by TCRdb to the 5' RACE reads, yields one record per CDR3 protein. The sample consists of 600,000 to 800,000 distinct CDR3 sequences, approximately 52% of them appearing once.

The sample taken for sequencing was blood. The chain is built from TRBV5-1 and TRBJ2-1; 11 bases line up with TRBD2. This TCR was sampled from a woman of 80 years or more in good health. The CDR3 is CASSPRTSGHDNEQFF. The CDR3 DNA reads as TGCGCCAGCAGCCCACGGACTAGCGGGCATGACAATGAGCAGTTCTTC.